The source of this TCR beta chain is a study of T cell responses to AZD1222 COVID-19 vaccine. In the case of this clone: Its matching antigen is unknown.

Only in-frame clones appear in the TCRdb table, and some are missing; sequencing was by immunoSEQ multiplex PCR. The sample contains about 100,000 clones, around 90% of which appear only once. CDR1 and CDR2 (germline): SGHNT, YENEEA. V lost 3 bases and J lost 4, with 15 bases in between. This CDR3 has 16 residues. Overall study results and limits: Rises in breadth and depth of Spike-specific TCRs came after two AZD1222 doses. Without day 14 samples, only post-peak T cell repertoires were studied. A reported finding is that nearly half of spike-specific TCRs target unmutated variant regions. Just 5 to 7 people given AZD1222 tested seropositive at baseline.

This sequence was found in an adult in good health. The V call is TRBV11-3, the J call TRBJ2-2; D tentatively reads TRBD1 or TRBD2 (5 bases each). The source material was peripheral blood, sampled on day 0 of AZD1222 vaccination. The CDR3 DNA sequence: TGTGCCAGCAGCTTGGGGACGGGAAGGGGCACCGGGGAGCTGTTTTTT. Translation gives CASSLGTGRGTGELFF.